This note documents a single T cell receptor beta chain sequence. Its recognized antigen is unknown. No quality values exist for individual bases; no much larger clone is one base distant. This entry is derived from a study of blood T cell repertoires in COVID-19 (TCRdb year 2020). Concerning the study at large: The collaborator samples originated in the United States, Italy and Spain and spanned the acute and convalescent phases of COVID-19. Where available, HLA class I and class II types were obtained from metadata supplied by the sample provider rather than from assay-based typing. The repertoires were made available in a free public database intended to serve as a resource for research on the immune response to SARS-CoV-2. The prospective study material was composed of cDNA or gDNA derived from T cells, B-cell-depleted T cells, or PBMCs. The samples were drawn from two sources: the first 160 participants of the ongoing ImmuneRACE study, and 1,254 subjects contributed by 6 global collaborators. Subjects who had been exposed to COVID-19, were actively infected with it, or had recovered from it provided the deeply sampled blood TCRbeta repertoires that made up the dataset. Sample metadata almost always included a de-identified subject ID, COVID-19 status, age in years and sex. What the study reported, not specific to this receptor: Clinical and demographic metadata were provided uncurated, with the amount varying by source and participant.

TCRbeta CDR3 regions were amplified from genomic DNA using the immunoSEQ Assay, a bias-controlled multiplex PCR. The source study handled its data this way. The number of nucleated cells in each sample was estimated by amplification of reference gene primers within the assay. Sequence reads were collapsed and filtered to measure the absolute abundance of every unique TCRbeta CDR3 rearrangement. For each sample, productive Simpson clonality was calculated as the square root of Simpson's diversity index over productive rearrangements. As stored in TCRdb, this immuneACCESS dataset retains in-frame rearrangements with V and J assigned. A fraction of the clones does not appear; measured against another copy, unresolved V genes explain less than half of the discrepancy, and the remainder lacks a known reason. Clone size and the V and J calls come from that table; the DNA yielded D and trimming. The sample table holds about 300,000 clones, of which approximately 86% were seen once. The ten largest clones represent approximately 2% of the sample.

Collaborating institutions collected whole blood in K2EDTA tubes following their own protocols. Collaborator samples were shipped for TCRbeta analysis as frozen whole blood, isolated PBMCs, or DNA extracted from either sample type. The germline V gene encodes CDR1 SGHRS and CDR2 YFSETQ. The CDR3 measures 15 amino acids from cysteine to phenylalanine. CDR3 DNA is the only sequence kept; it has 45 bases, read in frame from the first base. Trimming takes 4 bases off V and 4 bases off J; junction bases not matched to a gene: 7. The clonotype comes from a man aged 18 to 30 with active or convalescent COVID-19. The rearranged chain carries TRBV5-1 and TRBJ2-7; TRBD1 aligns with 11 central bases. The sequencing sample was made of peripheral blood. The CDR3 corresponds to CASSAGQGARYEQYF. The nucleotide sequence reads TGCGCCAGCAGCGCCGGACAGGGGGCGCGATACGAGCAGTACTTC.